The clone carrying this TCR beta chain came up a few times. Its antigen is not known. This entry is derived from a study of CD8+CD57+ T cells in acquired aplastic anemia. Overall study results and limits: Found in both controls and patients were fewer than 35 CD8+ CDR3 sequences.

The sequenced patients had an expansion of CD8+CD57+ cells seen by flow cytometry. This CDR3 contains 13 residues. V lost 5 bases to trimming and J lost 3 bases, with 10 bases between them. Per the germline V gene, CDR1 is SGHVS and CDR2 is FQNEAQ. The template used for profiling TCR beta VDJ and CDR3 was genomic DNA. TCRdb re-called the reads through MiXCR, storing one row per CDR3 protein. The data contain some 98,000 distinct CDR3 sequences, roughly two thirds of them singletons. The genes are TRBV7-8 and TRBJ2-5, with D tentatively TRBD1 (5 bases). Sequencing input: sorted CD4+, CD8+, or CD8+CD57+ T cells (not recorded which) from PBMCs. This TCR was sampled from a human donor with aplastic anemia. CDR3 coding DNA: TGTGCCAGCAGCCCCAGCAGGGAAGAGACCCAGTACTTC. Amino acid sequence: CASSPSREETQYF.